This record looks at one T cell receptor beta chain sequence and its context. Antigen unknown. Each patient's relapse followed autologous stem cell transplantation, and brentuximab vedotin exposure varied. The data were produced by immunoSEQ multiplex PCR, yet TCRdb's version contains in-frame clones alone and is incomplete. This table has approximately 60,000 clones, 88% appearing once. This CDR3 comprises 12 residues. Trimming left V 4 bases short and J 0 bases short, with 4 bases between. Germline V CDR1 and CDR2: SEHNR, FQNEAQ (reference sequence). The data belong to a study of PD-1 blockade in classical Hodgkin lymphoma. Study-level points and caveats: Relative to healthy donors, newly diagnosed patients reportedly had lower baseline TCR diversity, which was reported as lower still in relapsed/refractory patients. It was among complete responders that baseline diversity resembled that of newly diagnosed patients.

This sequence originates from a human donor with classical Hodgkin lymphoma. The sequences come from peripheral blood mononuclear cells (PBMCs), collected at baseline. The chain combines TRBV7-9 with TRBJ2-7; the D is unclear. This chain's CDR3 is CASSSSSYEQYF. The CDR3 nucleotides are TGTGCCAGCAGCTCGAGCTCCTACGAGCAGTACTTC. Together with reference TRBV7-9 and TRBJ2-7, the CDR3 gives the full variable domain: DTGVSQNPRHKITKRGQNVTFRCDPISEHNRLYWYRQTLGQGPEFLTYFQNEAQLEKSRLLSDRFSAERPKGSFSTLEIQRTEQGDSAMYLCASSSSSYEQYFGPGTRLTVT.